This record looks at one T cell receptor (beta chain) sequence and its context. From germline, CDR1 is SNHLY and CDR2 FYNNEI. There are 16 residues in the CDR3. V gave up 4 bases and J gave up 7 bases; unmatched junction bases: 11. The record originates from a study of blood T cell repertoires in COVID-19. About the research overall: Samples of COVID-19 (acute and convalescent) were obtained from the United States, Italy and Spain.

Per the original methods: Using reference gene primer amplification, nucleated cell counts were estimated. Method: immunoSEQ multiplex PCR; TCRdb's copy keeps in-frame clones and lacks some. That table furnishes V, J and clone size, whereas the DNA furnished D and trimming. The sample holds 120,000 to 150,000 clones; around four fifths are singletons and the top ten take roughly 4%. The V and J genes are TRBV2 and TRBJ2-3; TRBD2 matches 10 bases. Input material: peripheral blood. The sequence was collected from an elderly woman with acute or convalescent COVID-19. This CDR3 reads CASSGGLLAGSYTQYF. The DNA of the CDR3 is TGTGCCAGCAGTGGCGGCCTACTAGCGGGGAGTTATACGCAGTATTTT.